Sequencing of this T cell receptor beta chain was carried out in a study of T-cell reconstitution after alpha-beta-depleted transplantation in children. This CDR3 has 14 residues. CDR1 and CDR2 (germline): SGHRS, YFSETQ. V gave up 4 bases and J gave up 1 base, with 11 bases separating them. Unique molecular identifiers tagged the TCRbeta library. TCRdb ran MiXCR on the PCR reads and lists one entry per CDR3 protein. Of over 150,000 distinct CDR3 sequences in the sample, less than 15% were seen once. The sequence was collected from a human donor who donated a stem cell graft to a child with acute lymphoblastic leukemia. Here the sequenced sample was PBMCs from the stem cell graft donor, taken from the stem cell graft. The chain employs TRBV5-1 and TRBJ1-1; the D is unclear. The CDR3 coding sequence is TGCGCCAGCAGCACCGTCCTCGGGAACACTGAAGCTTTCTTT. This sequence encodes CASSTVLGNTEAFF.